The sequence of this T cell receptor beta chain was determined in a study of blood T cell repertoires in COVID-19. About the study: COVID-19 samples from acute and convalescent phases originated in the United States, Italy and Spain. T cells, B-cell-depleted T cells, or PBMCs provided the cDNA or gDNA that served as material.

The V gene lost 1 base and the J gene lost 4 bases, with 13 bases spanning the gap. CDR3 size: 15 residues. The V gene's germline CDR1 is SGHAT and CDR2 FQNNGV. How the authors handled the data: Amplification from reference gene primers served as the basis for estimated nucleated cell counts. Libraries were prepared by immunoSEQ multiplex PCR; TCRdb keeps only in-frame clonotypes and omits some of them. For V, J and clone size, that table is used; D and trimming come from the DNA. This table has roughly 240,000 clones, 80% to 90% appearing once. The chain recombines TRBV11-2 with TRBJ1-2; D may be TRBD1 (5 bases). Specimen: peripheral blood. The source of this sequence is a man aged 35 to 55 who had recovered from COVID-19. CDR3 in amino acids: CASSLVSGPRYGYTF. In nucleotides, the CDR3 is TGTGCCAGCAGCTTAGTTTCAGGGCCCCGCTATGGCTACACCTTC. The variable domain in full, with the rest retrieved from reference TRBV11-2 and TRBJ1-2, is EAGVAQSPRYKIIEKRQSVAFWCNPISGHATLYWYQQILGQGPKLLIQFQNNGVVDDSQLPKDRFSAERLKGVDSTLKIQPAKLEDSAVYLCASSLVSGPRYGYTFGSGTRLTVV.